The rows below give T cell receptor beta chains drawn from one sample of a study of shared clonotypes between healthy human individuals. Assay: immunoSEQ multiplex PCR; the TCRdb copy retains only in-frame clones and omits some. The table has about 380,000 clones, about 96% seen once. What was sequenced was memory CD8+ T cells sorted from blood. The receptors here all came from a man aged 25 to 45 in good health. CDR3s include the opening cysteine and the closing phenylalanine or tryptophan. D genes are given only for firm matches. The listing skips clone size in some rows; elsewhere it reads once, few, many or a size class.

j_call clone_size d_call v_call cdr3_nt cdr3_aa
TRBJ2-1 . TRBD2 TRBV11-2 TGTGCCAGCAGCTTAGAACCCTTCCCTTTAGGGAGGGTCTTC CASSLEPFPLGRVF
TRBJ1-5 . . TRBV28 TGTGCCAGCAGTTTTTCCCGGGGTGGGGGGCGTAACAATCAGCCCCAGCATTTT CASSFSRGGGRNNQPQHF
TRBJ1-5 once TRBD1 TRBV18 TGTGCCAGCTCACGGGACAGGGGGTTTCAGCCCCAGCATTTT CASSRDRGFQPQHF
TRBJ1-2 . . TRBV29-1 TGCAGCGTTGGTTCTAAAGACTACACCTTC CSVGSKDYTF
TRBJ2-2 . . TRBV4-1 TGCGCCAGCAGCCAAGTTGTGGGGGCGGTCACCGGGGAGCTGTTTTTT CASSQVVGAVTGELFF
TRBJ2-2 . TRBD2 TRBV5-1 TGCGCCAGCAGCTTGGCGGCTAGCGGGTCGAACACCGGGGAGCTGTTTTTT CASSLAASGSNTGELFF
TRBJ2-5 . . TRBV11-2 TGTGCCAGCAGCTTAGCAGGTCTAGGGGGGCGAGAGACCCAGTACTTC CASSLAGLGGRETQYF
TRBJ2-3 . . TRBV25-1 TGTGCCAGCAACGACGCGGCGGCGGGAGATACGCAGTATTTT CASNDAAAGDTQYF
TRBJ2-7 . . TRBV19 TGTGCCAGTAAACTGAGGCGGGACTCCTACGAGCAGTACTTC CASKLRRDSYEQYF
TRBJ2-5 . TRBD2 TRBV18 TGTGCCAGCTCAGGACTAGCGGGAGACCAAGAGACCCAGTACTTC CASSGLAGDQETQYF
TRBJ1-4 . TRBD1 TRBV19 TGTGCCAGTAGTTCAGGACAGGATCAGGAAAAACTGTTTTTT CASSSGQDQEKLFF
TRBJ2-2 . TRBD2 TRBV7-3 TGTGCCAGCAGCTTAATGGGGCGGGAGGGCCTTCCCGGGGAGCTGTTTTTT CASSLMGREGLPGELFF
TRBJ2-1 . . TRBV30 TGTGCCCGCTCCAGATACTCCTACAATGAGCAGTTCTTC CARSRYSYNEQFF
TRBJ1-1 . . TRBV20-1 TGCAGTCGTAGCAGGGACACTGAAGCTTTCTTT CSRSRDTEAFF
TRBJ2-7 . . TRBV7-9 TGTGCCAGCAGCTTGGTCGGCGAGCAGTACTTC CASSLVGEQYF
TRBJ2-1 . . TRBV19 TGTGCCAGTAGTATATGGAGGGAGCTGGACAATGAGCAGTTCTTC CASSIWRELDNEQFF
TRBJ2-1 . TRBD2 TRBV9 TGTGCCAGCAAAGGGTCACTAGCGGGAGGAGGAAGTTCCTACAATGAGCAGTTCTTC CASKGSLAGGGSSYNEQFF
TRBJ2-7 . TRBD2 TRBV10-3 TGTGCCATCAGTGAGACTAGCGAACAGTACTTC CAISETSEQYF
TRBJ1-2 . TRBD1 TRBV5-6 TGTGCCAGCAGCGCTATAACAGGGGGCAACCATGGCTACACCTTC CASSAITGGNHGYTF
TRBJ2-7 once TRBD2 TRBV28 TGTGCCAGCAGTTTGTCTAGCGGGAGCTCCTACGAGCAGTACTTC CASSLSSGSSYEQYF
TRBJ1-1 once TRBD1 TRBV5-1 TGCGCCAGCAGCTTGGCTAGGGACAGAGGTGGTAGTAGTAGTGAAGCTTTCTTT CASSLARDRGGSSSEAFF
TRBJ2-5 . TRBD2 TRBV4-2 TGTGCCAGCAGCCAAGGGGGAGGGCCTAAACAAGAGACCCAGTACTTC CASSQGGGPKQETQYF
TRBJ2-2 once . TRBV5-4 TGTGCCAGCAGCTTGGCCCGCGGGGAGCTGTTTTTT CASSLARGELFF
TRBJ2-7 once TRBD2 TRBV19 TGTGCCAGTAGTACCCAGGGACTAGCGGGAGTCGCCGAGCAGTACTTC CASSTQGLAGVAEQYF
TRBJ2-3 . . TRBV18 TGTGCCAGCTCAAGAAGAAAGGGAACTAGCACGGATACGCAGTATTTT CASSRRKGTSTDTQYF
TRBJ2-7 once . TRBV28 TGTGCCAGCAGTCCAGTACATGGCTACGAGCAGTACTTC CASSPVHGYEQYF
TRBJ2-5 . TRBD2 TRBV19 TGTGCCAGTAGTATAGATAGCGGGAGAGAGACCCAGTACTTC CASSIDSGRETQYF
TRBJ1-3 once TRBD1 TRBV28 TGTGCCAGCAGTTTCAGGGGGGGAAACACCATATATTTT CASSFRGGNTIYF
TRBJ2-7 . TRBD2 TRBV18 TGTGCCAGCTCCCCTAGCGGCTCCTACGAGCAGTACTTC CASSPSGSYEQYF
TRBJ2-2 few . TRBV2 TGTGCCAGCAGTGAAGTGGGGAGGGAGCTGTTTTTT CASSEVGRELFF
TRBJ1-5 . . TRBV10-3 TGTGCCATCAGTGAGTCAAGTAGTCCCCAGCATTTT CAISESSSPQHF
TRBJ1-6 . . TRBV30 TGTGCCTGGAGTGTACGGGGGGTGGGCAATTCACCCCTCCACTTT CAWSVRGVGNSPLHF
TRBJ2-1 . TRBD1 TRBV5-6 TGTGCCAGCAGCCCAGGGGGATACAATGAGCAGTTCTTC CASSPGGYNEQFF
TRBJ2-7 . TRBD1 TRBV2 TGTGCCAGCAGTGAACGGACAGGGGCGAACGAGCAGTACTTC CASSERTGANEQYF
TRBJ2-1 . TRBD2 TRBV29-1 TGCAGCGCCCGGACTAGCAGGAGTGGGTACAATGAGCAGTTCTTC CSARTSRSGYNEQFF
TRBJ2-7 . TRBD1 TRBV11-2 TGTGCCAGCTCTGGGACAGGGTCCTCCTACGAGCAGTACTTC CASSGTGSSYEQYF
TRBJ2-2 . . TRBV7-9 TGTGCCAGCAGACAACCGTGGGCTAGCGACACCGGGGAGCTGTTTTTT CASRQPWASDTGELFF
TRBJ2-5 . TRBD1 TRBV25-1 TGTGCCAGCAGTAACAGGGGGCGAGGAGAGACCCAGTACTTC CASSNRGRGETQYF
TRBJ1-2 . . TRBV28 TGTGCCAGCAGTTTAGGAAACAGGGTCAACTATGGCTACACCTTC CASSLGNRVNYGYTF
TRBJ2-3 . TRBD2 TRBV6-1 TGTGCCAGCCTGGGGGGGTTTCGCACAGATACGCAGTATTTT CASLGGFRTDTQYF
TRBJ2-1 . TRBD2 TRBV15 TGTGCCACCAGCAGGGGTATTTACAGCGGGGGTAGCTCCTACAATGAGCAGTTCTTC CATSRGIYSGGSSYNEQFF
TRBJ2-7 . . TRBV2 TGTGCCAGCAGTGGAACGCGGTACTTC CASSGTRYF
TRBJ2-1 . . TRBV29-1 TGCAGCGTTGCGGGCTCCTACAATGAGCAGTTCTTC CSVAGSYNEQFF
TRBJ2-5 once . TRBV28 TGTGCCAGCAGTTTATGGTCGGGCCAAGAGACCCAGTACTTC CASSLWSGQETQYF
TRBJ2-3 . . TRBV6-1 TGTGCCAGCAGTGTTCGGGAGAACACAGATACGCAGTATTTT CASSVRENTDTQYF
TRBJ2-1 once . TRBV13 TGTGCCAGCAGTCCTATAGCGGAAGGCTCCTACAATGAGCAGTTCTTC CASSPIAEGSYNEQFF
TRBJ2-2 . . TRBV6-4 TGTGCCAGCTCGGACTCCGCGAACACCGGGGAGCTGTTTTTT CASSDSANTGELFF
TRBJ2-3 . . TRBV5-1 TGCGCCAGCAACCTCGGACTATCACTCACAGATACGCAGTATTTT CASNLGLSLTDTQYF
TRBJ1-1 . . TRBV28 TGTGCCAGCAGAGACGAACCGGGGACCAACACTGAAGCTTTCTTT CASRDEPGTNTEAFF
TRBJ1-1 . . TRBV6-5 TGTGCCAGCAGTTACTTACTGAGAGGGTTCGCTGAAGCTTTCTTT CASSYLLRGFAEAFF
TRBJ2-7 . . TRBV2 TGTGCCAGCAGCACCTGGGTGGGTTTATTCTACGAGCAGTACTTC CASSTWVGLFYEQYF
TRBJ1-4 . . TRBV7-9 TGTGCCAGCAGCTTAGTTGCGGGGGAGGCTGAAAAACTGTTTTTT CASSLVAGEAEKLFF
TRBJ1-1 . . TRBV6-6 TGTGCCAGCAGTTACCAGGGGAGTCCCTACACTGAAGCTTTCTTT CASSYQGSPYTEAFF
TRBJ2-3 . . TRBV5-1 TGCGCCAGCAGCTTCCACTCCTTCACAGATACGCAGTATTTT CASSFHSFTDTQYF
TRBJ1-5 . . TRBV6-1 TGTGCCAGCAGTGAATCTAGGGTCAATCAGCCCCAGCATTTT CASSESRVNQPQHF
TRBJ1-5 . . TRBV19 TGTGCCAGTAGTCCAGGGTATCAGCCCCAGCATTTT CASSPGYQPQHF
TRBJ1-2 . . TRBV6-6 TGTGCCAGCAGTTACGACAACTATGGCTACACCTTC CASSYDNYGYTF
TRBJ2-2 . . TRBV11-2 TGTGCCAGCAGCTGGGCCTTCAGAGGGGTCGCCGGGGAGCTGTTTTTT CASSWAFRGVAGELFF
TRBJ2-7 . TRBD2 TRBV5-1 TGCGCCAGCACACTAGCGGGAGGAATTGCGCAGCGCGAGCAGTACTTC CASTLAGGIAQREQYF
TRBJ2-7 . . TRBV7-6 TGTGCCAGCAGCTTAGCGGGAGCCTACGAGCAGTACTTC CASSLAGAYEQYF